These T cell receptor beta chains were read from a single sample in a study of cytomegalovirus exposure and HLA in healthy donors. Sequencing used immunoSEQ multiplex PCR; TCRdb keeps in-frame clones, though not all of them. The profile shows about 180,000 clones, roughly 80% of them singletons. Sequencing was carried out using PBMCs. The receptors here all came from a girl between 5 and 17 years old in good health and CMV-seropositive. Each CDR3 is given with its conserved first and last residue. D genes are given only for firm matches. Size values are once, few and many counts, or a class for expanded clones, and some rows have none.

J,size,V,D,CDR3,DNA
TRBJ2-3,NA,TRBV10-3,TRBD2,CAISGTSVFDTQYF,TGTGCCATCAGTGGGACTAGCGTGTTCGATACGCAGTATTTT
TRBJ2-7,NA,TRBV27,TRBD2,CASSLRETSGRSFYEQYF,TGTGCCAGCAGTTTACGAGAGACTAGCGGGAGGTCTTTCTACGAGCAGTACTTC
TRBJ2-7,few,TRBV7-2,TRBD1,CASSLVRGQSYEQYF,TGTGCCAGCAGCTTAGTCCGGGGACAGTCCTACGAGCAGTACTTC
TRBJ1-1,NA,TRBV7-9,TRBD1,CASSLGLPGQGMNTEAFF,TGTGCCAGCAGCTTAGGCCTCCCGGGACAGGGGATGAACACTGAAGCTTTCTTT
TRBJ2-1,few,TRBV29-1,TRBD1,CSVGTGVHEQFF,TGCAGCGTCGGGACAGGGGTACATGAGCAGTTCTTC
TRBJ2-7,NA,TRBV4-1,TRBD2,CASSQGLSGRAYYEQYF,TGCGCCAGCAGCCAAGGGCTTAGCGGGAGGGCTTACTACGAGCAGTACTTC
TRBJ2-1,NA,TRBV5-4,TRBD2,CASSSGLAGGRGEQFF,TGTGCCAGCAGCTCGGGACTAGCGGGAGGTAGGGGTGAGCAGTTCTTC
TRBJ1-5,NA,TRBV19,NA,CASIGLTGFNQPQHF,TGTGCCAGTATCGGTTTGACAGGATTCAATCAGCCCCAGCATTTT
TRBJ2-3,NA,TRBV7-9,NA,CASSSGTSTDTQYF,TGTGCCAGCAGCTCCGGTACTAGCACAGATACGCAGTATTTT
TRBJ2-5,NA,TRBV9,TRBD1,CASSTTGGQETQYF,TGTGCCAGCAGCACGACAGGGGGCCAAGAGACCCAGTACTTC